The T cell receptor (beta chain) under discussion was sequenced for a study of blood T cell repertoires in COVID-19 (dated by TCRdb to about 2020). Broadly, across the study: The collaborator samples originated in the United States, Italy and Spain and spanned the acute and convalescent phases of COVID-19. Where available, HLA class I and class II types were taken from metadata supplied by the sample provider and were not determined by assay-based typing. Deeply sampled blood TCRbeta repertoires from subjects exposed to, actively infected with, or recovered from COVID-19 were included in the dataset. A freely available public database, intended as a resource for researchers studying the immune response to SARS-CoV-2, is where the repertoires were released. The material from the prospective study consisted of cDNA or gDNA derived from T cells, B-cell-depleted T cells, or PBMCs. Samples came from the ongoing ImmuneRACE study (first 160 participants) plus 1,254 subjects from 6 global collaborators. The sample metadata nearly always contained a de-identified subject ID, COVID-19 status, age in years and sex. What the work shows at the level of the full study, not this receptor alone: Clinical and demographic metadata were provided uncurated, with the amount varying by source and participant.

Per the germline V gene (reference sequence), LGHDT is the CDR1 and YNNKEL is the CDR2. V trim: 1 base; J trim: 1 base; unmatched bases: 2. The CDR3 sequence holds 16 residues, the cysteine and phenylalanine included. The retained sequence is limited to the CDR3, 48 bases, with the frame set at the first base. TCRbeta CDR3 regions were amplified from genomic DNA using the immunoSEQ Assay, a bias-controlled multiplex PCR. The study's processing was this. The number of nucleated cells in each sample was estimated from the amplification of reference gene primers within the assay. Sequence reads were collapsed and filtered to measure the absolute abundance of every unique TCRbeta CDR3 rearrangement. Productive Simpson clonality was computed per sample as the square root of Simpson's diversity index over productive rearrangements. In TCRdb, the immuneACCESS table is reduced to in-frame sequences with V and J assigned. These tables do not hold every clone; where another copy was compared, an unresolved V gene accounts for under half, and the others remain unexplained. From that table come the V and J calls and clone size; the DNA was used to work out D and trimming. This sample gives around 200,000 clones in total; around 80% of them show up just once. The biggest ten clones account for 6.5% to 8.5% of the sample.

One collaborating source in Seattle enrolled patients while the patients were actively infected and followed the patients over time throughout the course of disease. Each collaborating institution followed its own protocols to collect whole blood in K2EDTA tubes. For TCRbeta analysis, collaborators shipped samples as frozen whole blood, isolated PBMCs, or DNA extracted from either of those sample types. Concerning this clone: Its target antigen remains unknown. Per-base quality was not reported, and no clone a single base away is much larger than it.

The chain employs TRBV3-1 (or the pseudogene TRBV3-2) and TRBJ2-2, with 8 bases in between that match TRBD2. The TCR sequence derives from a woman aged 40-49 years with COVID-19, enrolled during active disease. Sequenced: peripheral blood. The DNA sequence follows: TGTGCCAGCAGCCAAGTAGCGGGGAAGAACACCGGGGAGCTGTTTTTT. This encodes CASSQVAGKNTGELFF.